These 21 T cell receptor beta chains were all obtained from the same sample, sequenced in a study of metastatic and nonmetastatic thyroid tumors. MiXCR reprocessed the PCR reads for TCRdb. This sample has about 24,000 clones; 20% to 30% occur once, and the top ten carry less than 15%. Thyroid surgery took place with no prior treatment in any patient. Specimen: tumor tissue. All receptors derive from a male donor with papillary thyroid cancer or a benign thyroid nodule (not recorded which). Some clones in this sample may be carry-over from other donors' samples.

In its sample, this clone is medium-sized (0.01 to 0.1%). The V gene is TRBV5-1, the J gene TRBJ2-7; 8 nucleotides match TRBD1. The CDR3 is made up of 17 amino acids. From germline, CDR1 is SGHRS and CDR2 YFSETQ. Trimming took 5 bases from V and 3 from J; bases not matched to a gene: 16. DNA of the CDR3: TGCGCCAGCAGGTTCTTACCGTCCGGGACAGGAGGCTACGAGCAGTACTTC. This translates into CASRFLPSGTGGYEQYF.

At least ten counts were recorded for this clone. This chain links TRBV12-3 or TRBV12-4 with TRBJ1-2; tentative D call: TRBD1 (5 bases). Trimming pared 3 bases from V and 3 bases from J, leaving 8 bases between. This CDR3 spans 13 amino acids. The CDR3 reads CASSLGRDYGYTF. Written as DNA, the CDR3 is TGTGCCAGCAGTTTGGGCAGGGACTATGGCTACACCTTC.

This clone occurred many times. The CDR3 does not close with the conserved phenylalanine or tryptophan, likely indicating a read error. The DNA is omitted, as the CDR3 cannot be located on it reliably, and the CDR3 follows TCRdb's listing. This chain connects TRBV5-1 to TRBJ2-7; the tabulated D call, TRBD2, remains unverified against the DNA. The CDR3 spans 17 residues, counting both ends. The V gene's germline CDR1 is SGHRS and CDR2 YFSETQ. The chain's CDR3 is CASSLEQGASQTSGKGS.

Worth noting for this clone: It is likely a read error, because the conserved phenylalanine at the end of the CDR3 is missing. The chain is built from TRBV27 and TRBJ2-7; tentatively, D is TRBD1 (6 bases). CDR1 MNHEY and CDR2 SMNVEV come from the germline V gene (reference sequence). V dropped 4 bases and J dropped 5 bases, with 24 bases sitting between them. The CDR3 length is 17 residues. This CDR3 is CASSSQTSWDTRDEQYY. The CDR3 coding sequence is TGTGCCAGCAGTTCCCAAACTTCCTGGGACACCCGGGACGAGCAGTACTAC.

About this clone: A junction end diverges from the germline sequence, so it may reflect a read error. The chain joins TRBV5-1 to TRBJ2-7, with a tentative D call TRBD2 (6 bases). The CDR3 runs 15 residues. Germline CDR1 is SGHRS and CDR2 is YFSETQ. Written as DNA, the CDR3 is TGCGCCAGAAGCTTGGGTCCACTCCCCGGGGGAGAGCAGTACTTC. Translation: CARSLGPLPGGEQYF.

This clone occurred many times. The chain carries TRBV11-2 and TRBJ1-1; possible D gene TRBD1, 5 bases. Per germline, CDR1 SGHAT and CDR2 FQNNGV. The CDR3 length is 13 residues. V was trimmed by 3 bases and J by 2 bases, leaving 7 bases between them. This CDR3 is CASSLGVNTEAFF. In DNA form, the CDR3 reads TGTGCCAGCAGCTTGGGGGTTAACACTGAAGCTTTCTTT.

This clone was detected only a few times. In DNA, the CDR3 is TGTGCCAGCAGTTCAAGAAAGGGGTTCTCCTACGAGCAGTACTTC. Its protein is CASSSRKGFSYEQYF. The rearrangement uses TRBV27 and TRBJ2-7; maybe TRBD1 (5 bases). CDR1 and CDR2 from the germline V gene are MNHEY and SMNVEV (reference sequence). Trimming pared 4 bases from V and 0 bases from J, leaving 13 bases between. The CDR3 runs to 15 residues.

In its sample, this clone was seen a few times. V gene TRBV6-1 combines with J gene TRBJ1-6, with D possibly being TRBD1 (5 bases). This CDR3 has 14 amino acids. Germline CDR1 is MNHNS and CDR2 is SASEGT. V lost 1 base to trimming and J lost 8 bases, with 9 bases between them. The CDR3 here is CASSEEAGYSPLHF. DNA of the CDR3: TGTGCCAGCAGTGAAGAGGCAGGGTATTCACCCCTCCACTTT.

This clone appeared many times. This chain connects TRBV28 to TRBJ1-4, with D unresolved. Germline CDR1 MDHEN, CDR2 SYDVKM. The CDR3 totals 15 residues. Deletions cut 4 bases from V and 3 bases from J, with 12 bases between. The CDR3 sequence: CASSSSEAPNEKLFF. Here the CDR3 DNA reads TGTGCCAGCAGTTCCAGTGAGGCCCCTAATGAAAAACTGTTTTTT.

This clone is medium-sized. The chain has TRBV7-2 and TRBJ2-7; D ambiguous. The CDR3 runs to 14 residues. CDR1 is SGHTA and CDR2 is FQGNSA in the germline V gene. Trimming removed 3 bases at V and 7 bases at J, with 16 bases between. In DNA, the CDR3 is TGTGCCAGCAGCTTCCTCCCCCTCATAGAAGAGCAGTACTTC. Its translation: CASSFLPLIEEQYF.

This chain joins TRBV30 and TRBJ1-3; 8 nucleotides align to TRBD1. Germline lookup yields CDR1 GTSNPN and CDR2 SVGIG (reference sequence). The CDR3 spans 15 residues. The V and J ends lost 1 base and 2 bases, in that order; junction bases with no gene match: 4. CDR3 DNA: TGTGCCTGGAGTGAGCAACAGGGGGCTGGAAACACCATATATTTT. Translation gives CAWSEQQGAGNTIYF.

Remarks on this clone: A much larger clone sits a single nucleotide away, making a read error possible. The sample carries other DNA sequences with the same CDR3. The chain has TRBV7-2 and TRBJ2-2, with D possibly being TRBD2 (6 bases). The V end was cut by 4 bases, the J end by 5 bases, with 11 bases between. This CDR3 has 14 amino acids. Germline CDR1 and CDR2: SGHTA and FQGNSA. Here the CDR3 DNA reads TGTGCCAGCAGCTCCGGGACTCTTACCGGGGAGCTGTTTTTT. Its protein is CASSSGTLTGELFF.

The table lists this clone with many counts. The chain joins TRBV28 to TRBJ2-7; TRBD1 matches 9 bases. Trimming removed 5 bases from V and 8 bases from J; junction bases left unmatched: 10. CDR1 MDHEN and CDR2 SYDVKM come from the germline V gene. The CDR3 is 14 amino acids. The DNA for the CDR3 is TGTGCCAGCAGTCTGTCAGGGACAGGGTTGAAGCAGTACTTC. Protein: CASSLSGTGLKQYF.

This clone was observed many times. Written as DNA, the CDR3 is TGTGCCACCAGTGGATCCTATAGCGGGAGCTCCTACAATGAGCAGTTCTTC. Its translation: CATSGSYSGSSYNEQFF. This sequence joins TRBV24-1 and TRBJ2-1; 9 nucleotides line up with TRBD2. The J segment lost 0 bases and the V segment lost 5 bases, leaving 7 bases of the junction unmatched. This CDR3 region has 17 residues. Per germline, CDR1 KGHDR and CDR2 SFDVKD.

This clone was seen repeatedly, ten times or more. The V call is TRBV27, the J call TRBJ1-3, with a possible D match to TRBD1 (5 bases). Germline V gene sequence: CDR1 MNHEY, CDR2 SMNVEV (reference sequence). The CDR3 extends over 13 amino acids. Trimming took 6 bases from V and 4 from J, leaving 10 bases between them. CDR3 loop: CASSRQLGNTIYF. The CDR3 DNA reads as TGTGCCAGCAGCAGACAGCTGGGAAACACCATATATTTT.

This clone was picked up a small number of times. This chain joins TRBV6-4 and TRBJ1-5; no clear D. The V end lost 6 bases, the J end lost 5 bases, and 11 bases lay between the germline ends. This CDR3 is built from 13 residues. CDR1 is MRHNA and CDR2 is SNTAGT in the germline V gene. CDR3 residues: CASSDTWYQPQHF. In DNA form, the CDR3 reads TGTGCCAGCAGCGACACGTGGTATCAGCCCCAGCATTTT.

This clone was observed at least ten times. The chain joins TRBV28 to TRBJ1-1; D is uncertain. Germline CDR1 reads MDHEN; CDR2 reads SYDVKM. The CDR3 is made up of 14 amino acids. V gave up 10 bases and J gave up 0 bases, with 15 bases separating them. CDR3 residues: CATSRAGLNTEAFF. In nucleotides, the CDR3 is TGTGCCACCTCTCGGGCAGGCTTGAACACTGAAGCTTTCTTT.

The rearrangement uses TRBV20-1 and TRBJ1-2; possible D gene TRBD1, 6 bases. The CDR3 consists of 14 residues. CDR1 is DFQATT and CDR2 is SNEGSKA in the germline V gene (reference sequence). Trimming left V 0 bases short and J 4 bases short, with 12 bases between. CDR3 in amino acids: CSARDPRQVYGYTF. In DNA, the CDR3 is TGCAGTGCTAGAGATCCTCGACAGGTCTATGGCTACACCTTC.

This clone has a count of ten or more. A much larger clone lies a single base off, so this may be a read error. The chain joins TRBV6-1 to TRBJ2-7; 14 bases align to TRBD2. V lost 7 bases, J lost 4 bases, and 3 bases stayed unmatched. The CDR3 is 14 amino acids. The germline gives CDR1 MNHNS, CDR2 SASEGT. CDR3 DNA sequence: TGTGCCAGCATCCGGACTAGCGGGGGGTACGAGCAGTACTTC. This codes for CASIRTSGGYEQYF.

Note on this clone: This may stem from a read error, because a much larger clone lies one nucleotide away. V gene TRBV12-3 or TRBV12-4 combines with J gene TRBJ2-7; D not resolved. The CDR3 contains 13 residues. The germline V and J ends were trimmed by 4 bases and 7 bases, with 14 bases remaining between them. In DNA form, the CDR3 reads TGTGCCAGCAGTTCAGGACGGCCGTTGGAGCAGTACTTC. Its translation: CASSSGRPLEQYF.

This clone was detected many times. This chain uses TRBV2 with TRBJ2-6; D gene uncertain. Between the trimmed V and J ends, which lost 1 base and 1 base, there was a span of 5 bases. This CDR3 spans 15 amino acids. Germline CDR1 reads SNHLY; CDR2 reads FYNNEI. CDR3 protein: CASSEGFSGANVLTF. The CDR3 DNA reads TGTGCCAGCAGTGAAGGGTTTTCTGGGGCCAACGTCCTGACTTTC.